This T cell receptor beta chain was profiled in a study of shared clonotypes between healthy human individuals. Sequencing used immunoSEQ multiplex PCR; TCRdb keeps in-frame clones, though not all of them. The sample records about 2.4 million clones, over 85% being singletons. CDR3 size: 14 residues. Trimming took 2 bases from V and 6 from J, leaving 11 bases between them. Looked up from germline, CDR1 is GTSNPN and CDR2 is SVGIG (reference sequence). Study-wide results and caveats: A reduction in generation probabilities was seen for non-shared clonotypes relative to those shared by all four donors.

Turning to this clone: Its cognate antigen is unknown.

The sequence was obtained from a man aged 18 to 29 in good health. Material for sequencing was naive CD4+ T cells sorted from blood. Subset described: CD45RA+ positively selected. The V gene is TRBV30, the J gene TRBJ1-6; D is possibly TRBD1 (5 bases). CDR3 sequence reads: CAWSKGRANSPLHF. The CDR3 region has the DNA TGTGCCTGGAGTAAGGGACGGGCTAATTCACCCCTCCACTTT.